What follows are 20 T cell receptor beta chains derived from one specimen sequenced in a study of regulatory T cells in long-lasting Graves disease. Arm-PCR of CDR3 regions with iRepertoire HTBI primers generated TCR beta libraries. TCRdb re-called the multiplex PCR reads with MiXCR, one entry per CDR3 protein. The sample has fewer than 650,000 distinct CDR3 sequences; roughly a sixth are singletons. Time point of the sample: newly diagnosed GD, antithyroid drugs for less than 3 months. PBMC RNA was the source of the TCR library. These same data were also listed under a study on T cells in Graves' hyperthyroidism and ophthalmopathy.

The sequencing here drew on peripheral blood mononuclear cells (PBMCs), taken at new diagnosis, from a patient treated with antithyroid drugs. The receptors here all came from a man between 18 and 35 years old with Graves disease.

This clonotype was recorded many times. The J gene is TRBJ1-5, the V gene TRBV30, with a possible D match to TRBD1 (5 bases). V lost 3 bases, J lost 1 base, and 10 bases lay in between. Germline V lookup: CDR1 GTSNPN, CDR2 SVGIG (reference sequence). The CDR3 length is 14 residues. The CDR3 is CAWSKGLSNQPQHF. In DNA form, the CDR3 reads TGTGCCTGGAGCAAGGGGTTGAGCAATCAGCCCCAGCATTTT.

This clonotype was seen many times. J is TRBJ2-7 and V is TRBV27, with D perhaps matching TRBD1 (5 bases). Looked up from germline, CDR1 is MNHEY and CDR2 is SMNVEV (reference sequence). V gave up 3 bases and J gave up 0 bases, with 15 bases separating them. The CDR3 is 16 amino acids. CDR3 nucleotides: TGTGCCAGCAGTTTTGGGAACAGGCGGAACTCCTACGAGCAGTACTTC. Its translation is CASSFGNRRNSYEQYF.

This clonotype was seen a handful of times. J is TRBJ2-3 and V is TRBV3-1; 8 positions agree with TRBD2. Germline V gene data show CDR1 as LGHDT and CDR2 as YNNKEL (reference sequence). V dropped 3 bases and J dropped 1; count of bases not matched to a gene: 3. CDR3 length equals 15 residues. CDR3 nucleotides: TGTGCCAGCAGCCAGACTAGCGCACGCACAGATACGCAGTATTTT. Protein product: CASSQTSARTDTQYF.

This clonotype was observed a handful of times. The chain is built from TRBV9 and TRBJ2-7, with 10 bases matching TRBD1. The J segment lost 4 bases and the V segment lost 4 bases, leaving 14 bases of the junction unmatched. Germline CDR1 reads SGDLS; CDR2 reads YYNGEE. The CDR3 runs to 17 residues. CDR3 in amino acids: CASSFRGGDRGWYEQYF. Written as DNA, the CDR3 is TGTGCCAGCAGCTTCAGAGGGGGGGACAGGGGCTGGTACGAGCAGTACTTC. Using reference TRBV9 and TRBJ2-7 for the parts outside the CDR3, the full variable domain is DSGVTQTPKHLITATGQRVTLRCSPRSGDLSVYWYQQSLDQGLQFLIQYYNGEERAKGNILERFSAQQFPDLHSELNLSSLELGDSALYFCASSFRGGDRGWYEQYFGPGTRLTVT.

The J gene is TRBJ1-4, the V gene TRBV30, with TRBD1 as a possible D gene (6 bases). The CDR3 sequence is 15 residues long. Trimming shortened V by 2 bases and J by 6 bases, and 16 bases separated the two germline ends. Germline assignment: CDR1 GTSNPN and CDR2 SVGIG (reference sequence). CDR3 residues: CAWSQYRGLYEKLFF. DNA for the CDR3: TGTGCCTGGAGTCAGTATCGGGGGCTATATGAAAAACTGTTTTTT.

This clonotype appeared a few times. The CDR3 DNA follows: TGTGCCAGCAGCCCTGAGGTAGCGGGAGGGCCAACGTTCTTC. Translated, it gives CASSPEVAGGPTFF. V usage is TRBV5-6 and J usage is TRBJ2-1; 11 bases agree with TRBD2. Germline V lookup: CDR1 SGHDT, CDR2 YYEEEE. The length of the CDR3 is 14 residues. With V trimmed by 4 bases and J by 15 bases, 12 bases remained unmatched.

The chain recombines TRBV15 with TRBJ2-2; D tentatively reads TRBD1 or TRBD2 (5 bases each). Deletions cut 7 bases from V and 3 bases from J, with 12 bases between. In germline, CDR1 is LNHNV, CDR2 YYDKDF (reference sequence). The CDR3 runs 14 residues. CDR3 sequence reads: CATNEGSDTGELFF. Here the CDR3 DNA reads TGTGCCACCAATGAGGGGTCAGACACCGGGGAGCTGTTTTTT.

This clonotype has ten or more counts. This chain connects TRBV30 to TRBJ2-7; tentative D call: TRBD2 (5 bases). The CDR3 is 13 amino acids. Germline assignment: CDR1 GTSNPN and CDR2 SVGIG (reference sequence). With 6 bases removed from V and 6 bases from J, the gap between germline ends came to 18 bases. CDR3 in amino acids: CACGLHLNSEQYF. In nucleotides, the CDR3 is TGTGCCTGCGGACTCCACTTAAATTCCGAGCAGTACTTC.

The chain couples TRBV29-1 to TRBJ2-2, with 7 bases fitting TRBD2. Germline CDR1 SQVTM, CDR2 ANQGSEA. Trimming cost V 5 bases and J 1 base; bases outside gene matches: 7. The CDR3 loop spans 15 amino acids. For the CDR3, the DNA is TGCAGCGTTAGACGGGGGGATGAGAACACCGGGGAGCTGTTTTTT. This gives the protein CSVRRGDENTGELFF.

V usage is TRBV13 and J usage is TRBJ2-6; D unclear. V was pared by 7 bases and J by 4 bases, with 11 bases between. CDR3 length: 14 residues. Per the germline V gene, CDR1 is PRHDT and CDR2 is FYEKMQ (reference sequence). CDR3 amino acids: CASISLGGANVLTF. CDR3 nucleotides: TGTGCCAGCATCAGCCTCGGGGGGGCCAACGTCCTGACTTTC.

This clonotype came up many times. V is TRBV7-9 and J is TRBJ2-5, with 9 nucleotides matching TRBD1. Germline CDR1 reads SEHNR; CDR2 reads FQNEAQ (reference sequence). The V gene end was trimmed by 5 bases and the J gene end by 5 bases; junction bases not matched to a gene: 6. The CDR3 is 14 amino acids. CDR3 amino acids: CASSRGQGQETQYF. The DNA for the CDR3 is TGTGCCAGCAGCCGGGGACAGGGACAGGAGACCCAGTACTTC.

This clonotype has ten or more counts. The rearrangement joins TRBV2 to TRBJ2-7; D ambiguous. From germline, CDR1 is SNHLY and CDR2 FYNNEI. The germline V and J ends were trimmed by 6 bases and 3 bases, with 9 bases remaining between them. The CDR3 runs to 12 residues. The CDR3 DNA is TGTGCCAGCAGCTACCTAGGCTACGAGCAGTACTTC. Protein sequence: CASSYLGYEQYF.

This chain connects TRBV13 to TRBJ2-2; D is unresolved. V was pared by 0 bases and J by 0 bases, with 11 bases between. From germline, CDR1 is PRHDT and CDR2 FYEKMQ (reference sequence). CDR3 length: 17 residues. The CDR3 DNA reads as TGTGCCAGCAGCTTAGGCCTTGGCGGCGCGAACACCGGGGAGCTGTTTTTT. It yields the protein CASSLGLGGANTGELFF.

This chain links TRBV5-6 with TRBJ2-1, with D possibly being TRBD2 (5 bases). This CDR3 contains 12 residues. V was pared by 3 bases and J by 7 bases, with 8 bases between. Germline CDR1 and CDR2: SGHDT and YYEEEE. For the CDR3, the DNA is TGTGCCAGCAGCTCCATAGCGAATGAGCAGTTCTTC. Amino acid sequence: CASSSIANEQFF.

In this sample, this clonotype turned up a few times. DNA for the CDR3: TGTGCCAGCAGCTTGGCTGGCAGTCGACTAGTCTACGAGCAGTACTTC. Amino acids: CASSLAGSRLVYEQYF. The genes are TRBV5-6 and TRBJ2-7, with a weak D call TRBD2 (6 bases). The CDR3 extends over 16 amino acids. V lost 0 bases, J lost 3 bases, and 16 bases lay in between. The V gene's germline CDR1 is SGHDT and CDR2 YYEEEE.

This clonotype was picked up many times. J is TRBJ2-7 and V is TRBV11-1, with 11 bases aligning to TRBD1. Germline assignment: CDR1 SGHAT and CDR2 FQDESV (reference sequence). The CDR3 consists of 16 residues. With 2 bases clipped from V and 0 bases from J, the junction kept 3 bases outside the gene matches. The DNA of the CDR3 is TGTGCCAGCAGCTTATCCGGGACAGGGGGCTCCTACGAGCAGTACTTC. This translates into CASSLSGTGGSYEQYF. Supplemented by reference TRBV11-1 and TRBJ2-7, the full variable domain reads EAEVAQSPRYKITEKSQAVAFWCDPISGHATLYWYRQILGQGPELLVQFQDESVVDDSQLPKDRFSAERLKGVDSTLKIQPAELGDSAMYLCASSLSGTGGSYEQYFGPGTRLTVT.

The CDR3 loop is CASSPGEALAGIAKNIQYF. CDR3 DNA: TGTGCCAGCAGCCCCGGGGAGGCCCTAGCGGGAATAGCCAAAAACATTCAGTACTTC. V is TRBV5-5 and J is TRBJ2-4; the match to TRBD2 covers 9 bases. CDR1 SGHKS and CDR2 YYEKEE come from the germline V gene (reference sequence). Trimming took 4 bases from V and 0 from J; bases not matched to a gene: 14. CDR3 length: 19 residues.

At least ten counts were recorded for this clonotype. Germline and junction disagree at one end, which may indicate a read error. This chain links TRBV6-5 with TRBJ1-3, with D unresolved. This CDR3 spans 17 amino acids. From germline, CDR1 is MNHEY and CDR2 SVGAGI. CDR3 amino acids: CASSYSGRLVAGNTIYF. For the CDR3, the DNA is TGTGCCAGCAGTTACTCCGGCAGACTAGTTGCTGGTAACACCATATATTTT.

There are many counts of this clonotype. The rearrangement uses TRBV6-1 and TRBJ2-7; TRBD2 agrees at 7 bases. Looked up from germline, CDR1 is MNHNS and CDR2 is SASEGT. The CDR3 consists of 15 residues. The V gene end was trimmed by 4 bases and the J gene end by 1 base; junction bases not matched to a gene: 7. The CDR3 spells CASSGAAGESYEQYF. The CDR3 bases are TGTGCCAGCAGTGGTGCGGCGGGAGAGTCCTACGAGCAGTACTTC.

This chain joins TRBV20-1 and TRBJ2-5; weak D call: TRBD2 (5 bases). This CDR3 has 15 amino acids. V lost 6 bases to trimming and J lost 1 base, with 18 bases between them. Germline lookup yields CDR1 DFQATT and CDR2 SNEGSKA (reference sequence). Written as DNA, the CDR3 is TGCAGTGCCACTAGACAAACGGAGGCCCAAGAGACCCAGTACTTC. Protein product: CSATRQTEAQETQYF.